Listed below are T cell receptor beta chains from one sample, sequenced in a study of T cells in tuberculosis. Using immunoSEQ multiplex PCR, the repertoire was profiled, and TCRdb retains in-frame clones only, with some absent. The sample lists about 29,000 clones, about 92% occurring once. The source material was PBMCs. The receptors come from a donor aged 10 to 29 with latent tuberculosis or without tuberculosis infection. CDR3s include the opening cysteine and the closing phenylalanine or tryptophan. A D gene is named only where the DNA matches it firmly. Where a row states a size, it is once, few, many or the class of an expanded clone; other rows omit it.

CDR3aa	CDR3nt	abundance	d_gene	v_gene	j_gene
CASRGTGGGNTEAFF	TGTGCCAGCAGGGGGACAGGGGGCGGGAACACTGAAGCTTTCTTT	-	TRBD1	TRBV6-6	TRBJ1-1
CASSKTGGISYEQYF	TGTGCCAGCAGCAAAACAGGGGGAATATCCTACGAGCAGTACTTC	-	TRBD1	TRBV14	TRBJ2-7
CASRSGRGGAGVPYNEQFF	TGTGCAAGTCGCTCAGGGAGAGGGGGAGCGGGGGTTCCCTACAATGAGCAGTTCTTC	-	-	TRBV12-2	TRBJ2-1
CASSMLGGVNTEAFF	TGTGCCAGCAGCATGCTGGGGGGGGTGAACACTGAAGCTTTCTTT	few	-	TRBV7-9	TRBJ1-1
CASSLARGKRYTEAFF	TGTGCCAGCAGCTTAGCGCGGGGCAAGAGGTATACTGAAGCTTTCTTT	-	-	TRBV7-2	TRBJ1-1
CASSSPGKDYGYTF	TGTGCCAGCAGTTCCCCAGGGAAGGACTATGGCTACACCTTC	-	-	TRBV27	TRBJ1-2
CASSIAPLAGHSYEQYF	TGTGCCAGTAGTATAGCCCCCCTAGCGGGCCACTCCTACGAGCAGTACTTC	-	TRBD2	TRBV19	TRBJ2-7
CASSLELPPIYF	TGTGCCAGCAGCTTAGAGCTACCACCCATATATTTT	-	-	TRBV7-9	TRBJ1-3
CASSPRTGDLTIYF	TGTGCCAGCTCACCAAGGACAGGGGACCTAACCATATATTTT	-	TRBD1	TRBV18	TRBJ1-3
CASSPAAGGAEQFF	TGTGCCAGCAGCCCGGCGGCGGGGGGGGCTGAGCAGTTCTTC	once	TRBD2	TRBV7-2	TRBJ2-1
CSVDLQGARRGYTF	TGCAGCGTTGACCTACAGGGGGCTCGACGTGGCTACACCTTC	few	TRBD1	TRBV29-1	TRBJ1-2
CASSPKHHLRTDTQYF	TGCGCCAGCAGCCCTAAGCATCATTTGCGCACAGATACGCAGTATTTT	-	-	TRBV5-1	TRBJ2-3
CASSYLGGSSSYEQYF	TGTGCCAGCAGTTACTTGGGGGGGTCCAGCTCCTACGAGCAGTACTTC	-	TRBD2	TRBV6-6	TRBJ2-7
CASSDSWGANTEAFF	TGTGCCAGCAGTGACTCGTGGGGAGCGAACACTGAAGCTTTCTTT	-	-	TRBV6-4	TRBJ1-1
CASSPPWGQGGEQFF	TGTGCCAGCAGCCCCCCTTGGGGACAGGGAGGTGAGCAGTTCTTC	-	TRBD1	TRBV7-9	TRBJ2-1
CASSYGTGPQGYTF	TGTGCCAGCAGTTACGGGACAGGGCCCCAAGGCTACACCTTC	-	TRBD1	TRBV6-6	TRBJ1-2
CASRLNLAGEQYF	TGTGCCAGCAGGCTAAACTTAGCGGGCGAGCAGTACTTC	-	TRBD2	TRBV7-9	TRBJ2-7
CASSFSGSKYEQYF	TGTGCCAGCAGTTTTAGCGGTAGCAAGTACGAGCAGTACTTC	-	-	TRBV7-2	TRBJ2-7
CASRGAGGPNTGELFF	TGTGCCAGCAGGGGCGCGGGAGGGCCCAACACCGGGGAGCTGTTTTTT	-	TRBD2	TRBV28	TRBJ2-2
CASSLLAGSTDTQYF	TGCGCCAGCAGCTTACTAGCGGGCTCGACAGATACGCAGTATTTT	-	TRBD2	TRBV5-1	TRBJ2-3
CASSLWGGIEAFF	TGTGCCAGCAGTTTATGGGGGGGTATTGAAGCTTTCTTT	-	-	TRBV28	TRBJ1-1
CASSTLRGSNQPQHF	TGTGCCAGTAGTACCCTGCGGGGTAGCAATCAGCCCCAGCATTTT	-	-	TRBV19	TRBJ1-5
CAWSVAGFNQPQHF	TGTGCCTGGAGTGTAGCAGGGTTCAATCAGCCCCAGCATTTT	-	-	TRBV30	TRBJ1-5
CASLGLAGGQFEQFF	TGTGCCAGCTTAGGACTAGCGGGGGGTCAATTCGAGCAGTTCTTC	-	TRBD2	TRBV2	TRBJ2-1
CASSPRPLLAGKAKNIQYF	TGTGCCAGCAGCCCCCGCCCCCTCCTAGCGGGGAAAGCCAAAAACATTCAGTACTTC	-	TRBD2	TRBV7-2	TRBJ2-4
CASQGTVWGNAEAFF	TGCGCCAGCCAGGGGACAGTGTGGGGTAACGCTGAAGCTTTCTTT	-	TRBD1	TRBV4-1	TRBJ1-1
CASSYLTGGAETQYF	TGTGCCAGCAGTTACCTGACAGGGGGCGCAGAGACCCAGTACTTC	-	TRBD1	TRBV6-5	TRBJ2-5
CASSLMTANTEAFF	TGTGCCAGCAGCTTAATGACAGCGAACACTGAAGCTTTCTTT	once	-	TRBV7-9	TRBJ1-1
CASSGLHSGDSYNEQFF	TGTGCCAGCAGTGGACTACATAGCGGGGACTCCTACAATGAGCAGTTCTTC	-	TRBD2	TRBV28	TRBJ2-1
CAISESRASSYNEQFF	TGTGCCATCAGTGAGTCGAGGGCAAGCTCCTACAATGAGCAGTTCTTC	-	-	TRBV10-3	TRBJ2-1